This TCR beta chain stems from a study of breast tumors, draining lymph nodes, adjacent tissues. General study results and limits: Tumor TCR diversity was below lymph nodes but above nontumor tissue.

Trimming pared 5 bases from V and 2 bases from J, leaving 16 bases between. This CDR3 has 15 residues. Per the germline V gene, CDR1 is MNHEY and CDR2 is SVGAGI. TCRdb reprocessed the multiplex PCR reads via MiXCR and lists one record per CDR3 protein. The sample includes about 35,000 distinct CDR3 sequences, 35% to 40% of them seen just once. As to this clonotype: Its antigen is currently unknown.

This chain links TRBV6-5 with TRBJ2-7; D gene unclear. This clonotype was obtained from a female donor with breast cancer. Some clones in this sample may be carry-over from other donors' samples. The sample consisted of breast tumor tissue. CDR3 bases: TGTGCCAGCAGTCTCAGACCCCTACCTGCCTACGAGCAGTACTTC. Amino acids: CASSLRPLPAYEQYF.